This T cell receptor beta chain stems from a study of OX40 agonist ivuxolimab in advanced cancers. For the study at large: Every 2 weeks, ivuxolimab was infused into the patients intravenously at between 0.01 and 10 mg/kg.

Profiled with immunoSEQ multiplex PCR; TCRdb holds only in-frame clones, not every one. The profile shows roughly 68,000 clones, approximately 80% of them singletons. There are 13 residues in the CDR3. Germline-derived CDR1 and CDR2 are SGHTA and FQGNSA. The V end lost 5 bases, the J end lost 7 bases, and 15 bases lay between the germline ends. J is TRBJ2-7 and V is TRBV7-2; D is perhaps TRBD1 (6 bases). Material: CD4+ or CD8+ T cells sorted from blood, obtained in a trial of the OX40 agonist ivuxolimab. The TCR sequence derives from an adult with an advanced solid tumor such as melanoma, head and neck, liver or kidney cancer. The CDR3 DNA reads as TGTGCCAGCAGCGCTACATCAGGGGAAGAGCAGTACTTC. It specifies CASSATSGEEQYF.